This entry concerns a single T cell receptor (beta chain). There is no known antigen for this receptor. Per-base qualities were not stored, and no clone one base away is much larger. These data belong to a study of OX40 agonist ivuxolimab in advanced cancers. Regarding the complete study: The costimulatory receptor OX40 (CD134) was targeted by ivuxolimab, a fully human IgG2 agonistic monoclonal antibody. Intravenous ivuxolimab was administered to patients every 2 weeks at six dose levels: 0.01, 0.1, 0.3, 1.5, 3 and 10 mg/kg. Of the approximately 54 patients in dose escalation, 19 had hepatocellular carcinoma, roughly 15 had melanoma, 9 had renal cell carcinoma and 9 had head and neck cancer. In the dose-escalation cohort, over 65% of patients were male, and the mean age was approximately 64 years, with a range of roughly 23 to 85. Patients were allowed to have had prior anti-PD-1, anti-PD-L1 or anti-CTLA-4 therapy, and approximately 40% of the dose-escalation patients had been treated with checkpoint inhibitors. Partial responses were achieved by three dose-escalation patients, of whom one had hepatocellular carcinoma and two had cutaneous melanoma. The point of sequencing TCRbeta in the periphery was to test whether ivuxolimab changed TCR sequence diversity and drove clonal T-cell expansion. The monotherapy dose-escalation portion (N of about 57 patients) of the phase I ivuxolimab trial is reported in the paper.

Patients with a history of autoimmune disease or receiving systemic immunosuppression were excluded from the trial. Peripheral blood for TCR sequencing was collected from all dose cohorts at baseline, on cycle 4 day 1, and on cycle 7 day 1. The samples were drawn from a first-in-human, open-label, multicenter phase I dose-escalation trial of ivuxolimab. Adults with locally advanced or metastatic melanoma, renal cell carcinoma, hepatocellular carcinoma or head and neck squamous cell carcinoma were enrolled in the trial. CD4+ and CD8+ T cells were sorted separately from peripheral blood before TCR sequencing. Study-wide findings and limitations: Partial responders in the 0.1-3.0 mg/kg groups had among the lowest normalized peripheral clonal expansion, especially among CD8+ T cells. After ivuxolimab, CD8+ T cells had more expanded clones than CD4+ T cells on average. Which antigens the clonally expanded peripheral T cells were specific for was not determined. Low levels of normalized T-cell clonal expansion were also seen in some nonresponding patients. At doses from 0.1 to 3.0 mg/kg, clonal expansion was seen in both CD4+ and CD8+ blood T cells between baseline and week 6.

To sequence the TCRbeta CDR3 region, genomic DNA was isolated from the sorted cells. The immunoSEQ Assay was used for sequencing of TCRbeta CDR3 regions. TCRdb limited this immuneACCESS table to in-frame rearrangements with V and J called. A share of clones is missing; checked studies link under half to unresolved V genes, and the rest is unexplained. Present in this sample are just over 60,000 clones, approximately 90% of which were seen just once. The biggest ten clones account for 9.5% to 15% of the sample. V loses 2 bases of germline sequence and J loses 4 bases, and the interval between the two ends is 6 bases. The CDR3 holds 12 amino acids from the cysteine to the phenylalanine. The DNA shown is the 36-base CDR3, in frame from base 1. The germline V gene sets CDR1 to SQVTM and CDR2 to ANQGSEA.

The rearranged segments are TRBV29-1 and TRBJ2-1; confidence is insufficient to name the D gene. The clonotype comes from an adult with an advanced solid tumor such as melanoma, head and neck, liver or kidney cancer. The material was CD4+ or CD8+ T cells sorted from blood, obtained in a trial of the OX40 agonist ivuxolimab. The CDR3 is CSVETAYNEQFF. The DNA reads as follows: TGCAGCGTTGAAACGGCGTACAATGAGCAGTTCTTC.